A single sample is the source of the 23 T cell receptor beta chains below, sequenced in a study of long-term antiretroviral therapy in people with HIV. Survey-level immunoSEQ v3.0 assays were run. TCRdb keeps only in-frame clones here, not all; method: immunoSEQ multiplex PCR. Of some 31,000 clones detected, roughly 87% appear once; the ten largest clones hold roughly 13%. The specimen comprised unsorted PBMCs, sampled 1.1 years after starting antiretroviral therapy. The receptor source for this set is a man between 18 and 29 years old with HIV.

The chain combines TRBV21-1 with TRBJ1-5. TRBV21-1 is tagged as a pseudogene. The CDR3 consists of 11 residues. CDR3: CASRKVQPQHF. The CDR3 bases are TGTGCCAGCAGAAAAGTTCAGCCCCAGCATTTT.

This clone was counted a few times. The chain combines TRBV10-3 with TRBJ1-6, with D perhaps matching TRBD1 (5 bases). Germline V gene lookup returns CDR1 ENHRY and CDR2 SYGVKD. CDR3 length: 14 residues. Between the trimmed V and J ends, which lost 4 bases and 6 bases, there was a span of 10 bases. Here the CDR3 reads CAISGQISNSPLHF. The CDR3 region has the DNA TGTGCCATCAGTGGACAGATTTCTAATTCACCCCTCCACTTT.

The chain joins TRBV11-2 to TRBJ2-7; D is possibly TRBD2 (6 bases). There are 15 residues in the CDR3. V lost 5 bases, J lost 0 bases, and 14 bases lay in between. Germline loops: CDR1 SGHAT, CDR2 FQNNGV. The CDR3 DNA is TGTGCCAGCAGCACGCCCCGGGACTCCTCCTACGAGCAGTACTTC. Translating gives CASSTPRDSSYEQYF.

V is TRBV5-4 and J is TRBJ2-3; D may be TRBD1 or TRBD2 (5 bases each). The CDR3 is made up of 13 amino acids. Trimming cost V 5 bases and J 2 bases, with 9 bases left between them. The germline V gene has CDR1 SGHNT and CDR2 YYREEE (reference sequence). CDR3 amino acids: CASRGTYTDTQYF. The DNA for the CDR3 is TGTGCCAGCAGAGGGACCTACACAGATACGCAGTATTTT. The full variable domain, with the rest looked up from reference TRBV5-4 and TRBJ2-3, is ETGVTQSPTHLIKTRGQQVTLRCSSQSGHNTVSWYQQALGQGPQFIFQYYREEENGRGNFPPRFSGLQFPNYSSELNVNALELDDSALYLCASRGTYTDTQYFGPGTRLTVL.

This clone has just a few counts. One end of the junction varies from germline; a read error may be responsible. V gene TRBV6-1 combines with J gene TRBJ2-1; D is perhaps TRBD2 (6 bases). The CDR3 sequence is 17 residues long. Germline CDR1 is MNHNS and CDR2 is SASEGT. The CDR3 region has the DNA TGTGCCATCAGTGAGTCGCCGGGATCCCGGGGGTACAATGAGCAGTTCTTC. This codes for CAISESPGSRGYNEQFF.

V is TRBV5-1 and J is TRBJ2-3, with unresolved D. Trimming shortened V by 4 bases and J by 3 bases, and 12 bases separated the two germline ends. Germline CDR1 reads SGHRS; CDR2 reads YFSETQ. The CDR3 sequence is 14 residues long. CDR3 DNA: TGCGCCAGCAGCGTAGTTCAAGGGACAGATACGCAGTATTTT. Its protein product is CASSVVQGTDTQYF.

The CDR3 DNA reads TGTGCCAGCAGAGATTGGGGCGCTGCCTATGGCTACACCTTC. It yields the protein CASRDWGAAYGYTF. This chain uses TRBV6-5 with TRBJ1-2, with a tentative D call TRBD1 (5 bases). Trimming stripped 6 bases from V and 4 bases from J, with 15 bases between. Germline CDR1 MNHEY, CDR2 SVGAGI. The CDR3 loop spans 14 amino acids.

The chain joins TRBV7-2 to TRBJ1-4; D remains unclear. V dropped 3 bases and J dropped 7 bases, with 3 bases sitting between them. Looked up from germline, CDR1 is SGHTA and CDR2 is FQGNSA. CDR3 size: 11 residues. In DNA form, the CDR3 reads TGTGCCAGCAGCTTTGGTGAAAAACTGTTTTTT. The encoded protein is CASSFGEKLFF.

This sequence joins TRBV4-1 and TRBJ1-1; no reliable D call. The CDR3 totals 13 residues. The V end lost 5 bases, the J end lost 6 bases, and 13 bases lay between the germline ends. CDR1 is MGHRA and CDR2 is YSYEKL in the germline V gene. CDR3 sequence reads: CASSTQVWAEAFF. The DNA of the CDR3 is TGCGCCAGCAGCACGCAGGTTTGGGCTGAAGCTTTCTTT.

This sequence joins TRBV6-5 and TRBJ2-7; 8 bases line up with TRBD1. Trimming cost V 7 bases and J 2 bases; bases outside gene matches: 10. Germline CDR1 and CDR2: MNHEY and SVGAGI. The CDR3 spans 15 residues. The CDR3 spells CASTLASGGAYEQYF. CDR3 DNA sequence: TGTGCCAGCACATTAGCCTCAGGGGGCGCCTACGAGCAGTACTTC.

This sequence joins TRBV7-9 and TRBJ2-3; 12 nucleotides agree with TRBD2. With 7 bases clipped from V and 6 bases from J, the junction kept 14 bases outside the gene matches. The CDR3 length is 17 residues. The germline V gene has CDR1 SEHNR and CDR2 FQNEAQ (reference sequence). The CDR3 DNA reads as TGTGCCAGCATCCAATCATGGACTAGCGGGGACACGGATACGCAGTATTTT. This translates into CASIQSWTSGDTDTQYF.

The rearrangement joins TRBV6-6 to TRBJ1-3; tentatively, D is TRBD1 (6 bases). Germline loops: CDR1 MNHNY, CDR2 SVGAGI (reference sequence). CDR3 length equals 15 residues. Trimming stripped 7 bases from V and 2 bases from J, with 15 bases between. CDR3: CASKEGQGAGNTIYF. Here the CDR3 DNA reads TGTGCCAGCAAGGAGGGACAAGGGGCTGGAAACACCATATATTTT.

The chain uses TRBV7-9 and TRBJ1-2, with 11 bases identical to TRBD1. The trim removed 2 bases at V and 7 bases at J, leaving 9 bases unmatched. CDR1 and CDR2 from the germline V gene are SEHNR and FQNEAQ (reference sequence). This CDR3 is 16 amino acids long. CDR3 region: CASSLPRTGGASGYTF. CDR3 DNA: TGTGCCAGCAGCTTACCCCGGACAGGGGGCGCTTCTGGCTACACCTTC.

This sequence joins TRBV5-5 and TRBJ2-7; the match to TRBD1 covers 7 bases. The CDR3 runs to 14 residues. The germline V gene has CDR1 SGHKS and CDR2 YYEKEE (reference sequence). With V trimmed by 4 bases and J by 3 bases, 7 bases remained unmatched. The CDR3 nucleotides are TGTGCCAGCAGCCCAACCGGGACAGACTACGAGCAGTACTTC. Protein product: CASSPTGTDYEQYF.

This chain uses TRBV4-3 with TRBJ1-2; no clear D. CDR3 size: 18 residues. Germline CDR1 LGHNA, CDR2 YSLEER. The germline V and J ends were trimmed by 0 bases and 0 bases, with 17 bases remaining between them. This CDR3 is CASSQDLSWTRANYGYTF. For the CDR3, the DNA is TGCGCCAGCAGCCAAGACCTGAGTTGGACCCGAGCTAACTATGGCTACACCTTC.

CDR3 coding DNA: TGTGCCAGCAGCTCCTCTGACAGGGGGACGCAGTATTTT. Translating it yields CASSSSDRGTQYF. The chain combines TRBV5-4 with TRBJ2-3; 9 nucleotides align to TRBD1. V was pared by 3 bases and J by 9 bases, with 5 bases of the junction left unmatched. Germline V gene lookup returns CDR1 SGHNT and CDR2 YYREEE (reference sequence). The CDR3 is 13 amino acids.

In nucleotides, the CDR3 is TGTGCCAGCAGTCCCCCGGGGCCCGCGGGCACCGGGGAGCTGTTTTTT. It yields the protein CASSPPGPAGTGELFF. The chain is built from TRBV28 and TRBJ2-2; D tentatively fits TRBD1 or TRBD2 (5 bases each). Germline CDR1 is MDHEN and CDR2 is SYDVKM. Trimming pared 5 bases from V and 4 bases from J, leaving 17 bases between. The CDR3 has 16 residues. The full variable domain, rest sourced from reference TRBV28 and TRBJ2-2, is DVKVTQSSRYLVKRTGEKVFLECVQDMDHENMFWYRQDPGLGLRLIYFSYDVKMKEKGDIPEGYSVSREKKERFSLILESASTNQTSMYLCASSPPGPAGTGELFFGEGSRLTVL.

This clone is termed medium-sized. V usage is TRBV27 and J usage is TRBJ2-7; D is undetermined. The CDR3 loop spans 15 amino acids. V dropped 6 bases and J dropped 3 bases, with 18 bases sitting between them. Germline V gene data show CDR1 as MNHEY and CDR2 as SMNVEV (reference sequence). The CDR3 bases are TGTGCCAGCAGAGACCGAGACGGATTCAACTACGAGCAGTACTTC. Amino acid sequence: CASRDRDGFNYEQYF.

This clone was seen only a few times. This chain links TRBV19 with TRBJ2-7; 10 positions match TRBD1. V shed 3 bases, J shed 3 bases, and the junction held 8 bases outside the gene matches. CDR1 is LNHDA, CDR2 SQIVND, per germline (reference sequence). The CDR3 loop spans 16 amino acids. The CDR3 nucleotides are TGTGCCAGTAGTATCGGGACGGGGGACAGGGGCTACGAGCAGTACTTC. It encodes CASSIGTGDRGYEQYF.

The rearrangement joins TRBV9 to TRBJ1-1; TRBD1 matches 9 bases. The J segment lost 3 bases and the V segment lost 0 bases, leaving 6 bases of the junction unmatched. CDR1 SGDLS and CDR2 YYNGEE come from the germline V gene. The CDR3 is 16 residues long. The CDR3 sequence: CASSVVETGGYTEAFF. The CDR3 nucleotides are TGTGCCAGCAGCGTAGTAGAGACAGGGGGGTACACTGAAGCTTTCTTT. Combining the CDR3 with reference TRBV9 and TRBJ1-1 gives the whole variable domain DSGVTQTPKHLITATGQRVTLRCSPRSGDLSVYWYQQSLDQGLQFLIQYYNGEERAKGNILERFSAQQFPDLHSELNLSSLELGDSALYFCASSVVETGGYTEAFFGQGTRLTVV.

The chain recombines TRBV30 with TRBJ1-1, with a possible D match to TRBD1 (6 bases). Germline CDR1 GTSNPN, CDR2 SVGIG (reference sequence). CDR3 length: 16 residues. V was cut by 8 bases and J by 0 bases, with 22 bases left in between. The CDR3 loop reads CARSRGLGVMNTEAFF. For the CDR3, the DNA is TGTGCCCGATCCAGGGGTTTGGGGGTTATGAACACTGAAGCTTTCTTT. The complete variable domain, with remaining parts taken from reference TRBV30 and TRBJ1-1, reads SQTIHQWPATLVQPVGSPLSLECTVEGTSNPNLYWYRQAAGRGLQLLFYSVGIGQISSEVPQNLSASRPQDRQFILSSKKLLLSDSGFYLCARSRGLGVMNTEAFFGQGTRLTVV.

The chain has TRBV7-6 and TRBJ2-1; D uncertain. The CDR3 covers 15 residues. Trimming cost V 1 base and J 0 bases, with 7 bases left between them. Germline assignment: CDR1 SGHVS and CDR2 FNYEAQ. The CDR3 region has the DNA TGTGCCAGCAGCTTAGACTCTCGCTCCTACAATGAGCAGTTCTTC. Its protein product is CASSLDSRSYNEQFF.

The CDR3 loop reads CASSVGAGTSYNEQFF. CDR3 nucleotides: TGTGCCAGCAGCGTAGGGGCCGGGACTTCTTACAATGAGCAGTTCTTC. The V call is TRBV9, the J call TRBJ2-1; D possibly corresponds to TRBD2 (6 bases). The CDR3 has 16 amino acids. The V gene's germline CDR1 is SGDLS and CDR2 YYNGEE. The V and J ends lost 0 bases and 4 bases respectively, with 14 bases between them.